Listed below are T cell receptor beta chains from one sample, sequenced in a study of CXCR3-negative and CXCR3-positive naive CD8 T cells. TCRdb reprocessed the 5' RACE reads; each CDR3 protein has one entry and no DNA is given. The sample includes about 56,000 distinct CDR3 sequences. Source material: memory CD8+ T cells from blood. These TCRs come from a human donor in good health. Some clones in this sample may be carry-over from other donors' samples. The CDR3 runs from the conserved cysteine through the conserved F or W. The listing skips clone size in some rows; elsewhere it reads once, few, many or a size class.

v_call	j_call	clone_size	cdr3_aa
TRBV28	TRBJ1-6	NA	CASRVRISYNSPLHF
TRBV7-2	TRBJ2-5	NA	CASSLMPGDKDQETQYF
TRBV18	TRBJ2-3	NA	CASSPPAFKSSTDTQYF
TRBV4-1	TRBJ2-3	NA	CASSQAGSDTQYF
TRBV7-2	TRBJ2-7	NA	CASSLSESYEQYF
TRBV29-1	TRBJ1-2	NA	CSVEDNREDGYTF
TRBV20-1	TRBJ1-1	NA	CSARPGDKNTEAFF
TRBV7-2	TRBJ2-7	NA	CASSLAPGLAGGRGYEQYF
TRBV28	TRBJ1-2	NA	CASSLSQGPTDGYTF
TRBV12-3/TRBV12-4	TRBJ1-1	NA	CVSSTRPGQLEAFF
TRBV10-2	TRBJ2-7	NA	CASWAGGAIEQYF
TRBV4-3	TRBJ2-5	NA	CASSQGLAGGQETQYF
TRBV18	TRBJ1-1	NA	CASSPTGTETEAFF
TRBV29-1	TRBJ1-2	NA	CSVEEGRDHYGYTF
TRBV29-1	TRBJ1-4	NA	CSVVFRDVGEKLFF
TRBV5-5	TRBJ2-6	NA	CASSWRQDPGANVLTF
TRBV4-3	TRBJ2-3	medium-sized	CASSQEFVGSALDTQYF
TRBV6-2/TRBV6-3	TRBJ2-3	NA	CASTPGGTDTQYF
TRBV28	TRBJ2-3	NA	CASSLPPTGVGDTQYF
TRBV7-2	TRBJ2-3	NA	CASTRPTETSAITDTQYF
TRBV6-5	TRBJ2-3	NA	CASATGGGTDTQYF
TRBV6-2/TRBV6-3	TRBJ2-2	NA	CASSVGQEGAGELFF
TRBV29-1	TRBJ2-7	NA	CSVELGPYEQYF
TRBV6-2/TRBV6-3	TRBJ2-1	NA	CASSYWSGGANEQFF
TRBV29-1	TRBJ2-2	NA	CTTTSNTGELFF
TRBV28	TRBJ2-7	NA	CASSLVRQNSYEQYF
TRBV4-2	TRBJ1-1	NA	CASSQDLNTEAFF
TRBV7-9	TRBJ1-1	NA	CAPGEGTEAFF
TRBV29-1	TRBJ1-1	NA	CSVEGGMNTEAFF
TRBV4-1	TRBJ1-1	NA	CASSPGQSNTEAFF
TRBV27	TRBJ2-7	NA	CASSVGRSYEQYF
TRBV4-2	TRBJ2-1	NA	CASSQVSTQQTWYNEQFF
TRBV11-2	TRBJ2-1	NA	CASSLRGEGDNEQFF
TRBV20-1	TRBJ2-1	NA	CSAELAGNYNEQFF
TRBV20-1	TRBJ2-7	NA	CSPGPFPSGTYEQYF
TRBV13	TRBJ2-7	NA	CASSYGTSGSAYEQYF
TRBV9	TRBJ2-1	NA	CASSPPRQVGVDEQFF
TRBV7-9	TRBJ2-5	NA	CASSLASKREETQYF
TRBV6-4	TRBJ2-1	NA	CASSGTSGTPYNEQFF
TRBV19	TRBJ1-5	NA	CASSIIGNQPQHF
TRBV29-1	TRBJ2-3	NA	CSAQGRTDTQYF
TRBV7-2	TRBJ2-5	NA	CASSLPGTGVGPRETQYF
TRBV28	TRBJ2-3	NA	CASSFTDTQYF